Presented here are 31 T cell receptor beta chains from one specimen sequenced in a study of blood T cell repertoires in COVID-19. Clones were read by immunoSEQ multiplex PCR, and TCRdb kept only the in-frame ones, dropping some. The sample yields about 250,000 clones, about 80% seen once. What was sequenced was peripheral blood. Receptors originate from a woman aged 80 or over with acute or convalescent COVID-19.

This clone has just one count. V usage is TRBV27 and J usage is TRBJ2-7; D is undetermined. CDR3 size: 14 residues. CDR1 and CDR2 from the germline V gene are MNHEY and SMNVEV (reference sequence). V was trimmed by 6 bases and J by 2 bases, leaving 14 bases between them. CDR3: CASSPSLPPYEQYF. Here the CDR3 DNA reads TGTGCCAGCAGCCCGTCACTTCCCCCCTACGAGCAGTACTTC.

The CDR3 bases are TGTGCCAGCAGCTTAGACGTAGCGGGAGGGCGGTACGAGCAGTACTTC. Amino acid sequence: CASSLDVAGGRYEQYF. This chain uses TRBV7-9 with TRBJ2-7, with TRBD2 identical over 11 bases. CDR1 and CDR2 (germline): SEHNR, FQNEAQ (reference sequence). The V segment lost 1 base and the J segment 4 bases; nucleotides outside the gene matches: 6. CDR3 size: 16 residues.

The CDR3 protein is CASSQRQGIGNQPQHF. CDR3 sequence (DNA): TGTGCCAGCAGCCAAAGACAGGGGATAGGCAATCAGCCCCAGCATTTT. The genes are TRBV7-8 and TRBJ1-5; 8 bases are a match to TRBD1. The junction had 8 bases not matched to a gene; V was cut back by 5 bases and J by 2 bases. This CDR3 comprises 16 residues. Per germline, CDR1 SGHVS and CDR2 FQNEAQ.

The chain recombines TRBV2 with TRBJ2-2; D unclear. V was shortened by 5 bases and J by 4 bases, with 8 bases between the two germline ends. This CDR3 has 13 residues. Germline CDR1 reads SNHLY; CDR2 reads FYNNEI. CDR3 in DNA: TGTGCCAGCAGTACCTCGGGCACCGGGGAGCTGTTTTTT. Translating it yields CASSTSGTGELFF.

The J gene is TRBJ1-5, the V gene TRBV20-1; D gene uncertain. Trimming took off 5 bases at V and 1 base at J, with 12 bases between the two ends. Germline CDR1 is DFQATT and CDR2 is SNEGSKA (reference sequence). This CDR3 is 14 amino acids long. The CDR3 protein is CSAGGQSSNQPQHF. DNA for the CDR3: TGCAGTGCTGGTGGGCAATCGAGCAATCAGCCCCAGCATTTT.

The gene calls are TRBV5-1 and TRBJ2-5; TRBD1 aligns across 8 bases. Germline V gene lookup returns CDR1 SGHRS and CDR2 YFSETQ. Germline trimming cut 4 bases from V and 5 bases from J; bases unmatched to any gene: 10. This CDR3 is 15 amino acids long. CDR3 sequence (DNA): TGCGCCAGCAGCCCCCGGACAGGGTTCGGGGAGACCCAGTACTTC. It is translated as CASSPRTGFGETQYF.

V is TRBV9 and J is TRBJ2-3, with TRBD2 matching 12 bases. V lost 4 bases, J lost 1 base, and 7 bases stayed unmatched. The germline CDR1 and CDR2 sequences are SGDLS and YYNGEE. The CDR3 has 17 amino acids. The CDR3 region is CASSSGLAGTRTDTQYF. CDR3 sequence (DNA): TGTGCCAGCAGCTCAGGACTAGCGGGGACACGCACAGATACGCAGTATTTT.

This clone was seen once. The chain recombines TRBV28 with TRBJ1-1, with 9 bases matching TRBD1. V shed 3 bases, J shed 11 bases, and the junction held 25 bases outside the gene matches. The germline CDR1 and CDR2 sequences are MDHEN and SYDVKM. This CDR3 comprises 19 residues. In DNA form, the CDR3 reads TGTGCCAGCAGTTTGGTGGGGACAGGGTCTGGCTCTGTCCCTTCTCGGGCTTTCTTT. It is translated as CASSLVGTGSGSVPSRAFF.

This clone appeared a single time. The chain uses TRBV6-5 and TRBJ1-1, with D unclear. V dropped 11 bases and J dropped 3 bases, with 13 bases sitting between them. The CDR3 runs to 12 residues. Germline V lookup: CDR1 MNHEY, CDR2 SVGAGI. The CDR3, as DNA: TGTGCCGTGGGAGGGTGGGACACTGAAGCTTTCTTT. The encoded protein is CAVGGWDTEAFF.

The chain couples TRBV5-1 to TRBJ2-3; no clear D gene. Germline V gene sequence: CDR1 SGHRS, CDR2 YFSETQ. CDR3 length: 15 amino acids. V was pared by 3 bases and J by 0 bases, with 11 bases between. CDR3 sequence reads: CASSSNPGSTDTQYF. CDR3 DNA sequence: TGCGCCAGCAGCTCAAACCCCGGTAGCACAGATACGCAGTATTTT.

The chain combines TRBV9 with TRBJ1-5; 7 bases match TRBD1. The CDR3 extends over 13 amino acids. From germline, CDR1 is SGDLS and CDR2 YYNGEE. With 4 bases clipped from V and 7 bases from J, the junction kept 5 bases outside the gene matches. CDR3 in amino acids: CASSQGGQQPQHF. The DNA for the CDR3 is TGTGCCAGCAGCCAAGGGGGCCAACAGCCCCAGCATTTT.

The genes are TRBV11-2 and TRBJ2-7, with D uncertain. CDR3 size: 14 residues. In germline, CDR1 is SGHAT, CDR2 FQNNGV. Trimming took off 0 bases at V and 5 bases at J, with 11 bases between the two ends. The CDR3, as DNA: TGTGCCAGCAGCTTAGATCTACGGGTCCACGAGCAGTACTTC. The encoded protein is CASSLDLRVHEQYF.

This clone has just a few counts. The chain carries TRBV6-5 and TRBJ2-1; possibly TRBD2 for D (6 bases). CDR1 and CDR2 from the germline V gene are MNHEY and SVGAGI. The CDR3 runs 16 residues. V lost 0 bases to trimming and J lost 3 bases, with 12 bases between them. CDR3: CASSYSGSGVYNEQFF. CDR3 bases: TGTGCCAGCAGTTACTCGGGTAGCGGAGTCTACAATGAGCAGTTCTTC.

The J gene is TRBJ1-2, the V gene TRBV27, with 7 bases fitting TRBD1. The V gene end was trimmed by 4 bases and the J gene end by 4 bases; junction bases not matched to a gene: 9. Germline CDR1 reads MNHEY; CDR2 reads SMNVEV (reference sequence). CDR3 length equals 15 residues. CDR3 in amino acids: CASSSRDSLSYGYTF. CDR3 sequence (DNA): TGTGCCAGCAGTTCCCGGGACAGTCTCAGCTATGGCTACACCTTC.

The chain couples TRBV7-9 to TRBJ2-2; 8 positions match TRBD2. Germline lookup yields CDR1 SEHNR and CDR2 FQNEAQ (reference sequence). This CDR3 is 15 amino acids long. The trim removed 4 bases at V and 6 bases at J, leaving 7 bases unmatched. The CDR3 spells CASSSPGRGAGELFF. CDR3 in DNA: TGTGCCAGCAGCTCCCCCGGGAGGGGAGCCGGGGAGCTGTTTTTT.

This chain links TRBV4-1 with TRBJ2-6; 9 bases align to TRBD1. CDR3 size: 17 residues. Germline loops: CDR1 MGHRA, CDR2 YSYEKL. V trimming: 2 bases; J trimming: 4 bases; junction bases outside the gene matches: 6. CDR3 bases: TGCGCCAGCAGCCAAACAAACAGGGGGCTCGGGGCCAACGTCCTGACTTTC. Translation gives CASSQTNRGLGANVLTF.

CDR3 sequence: CASSLANSEKLFF. CDR3 nucleotides: TGTGCCAGCAGCTTGGCGAACAGTGAAAAACTGTTTTTT. The V and J genes are TRBV5-6 and TRBJ1-4, with D unclear. V lost 0 bases and J lost 7, with 7 bases in between. CDR1 and CDR2 (germline): SGHDT, YYEEEE. This CDR3 comprises 13 residues.

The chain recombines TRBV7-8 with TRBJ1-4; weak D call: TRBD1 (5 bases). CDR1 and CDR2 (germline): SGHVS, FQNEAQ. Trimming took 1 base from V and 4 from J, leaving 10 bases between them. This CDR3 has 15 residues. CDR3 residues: CASSLGVGVNEKLFF. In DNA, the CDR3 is TGTGCCAGCAGCTTAGGGGTAGGGGTTAATGAAAAACTGTTTTTT.

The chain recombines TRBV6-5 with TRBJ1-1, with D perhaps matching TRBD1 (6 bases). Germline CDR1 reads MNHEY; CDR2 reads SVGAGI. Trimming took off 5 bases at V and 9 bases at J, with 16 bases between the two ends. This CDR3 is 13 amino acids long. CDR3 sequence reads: CASSNRGDKKAFF. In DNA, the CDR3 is TGTGCCAGCAGTAACCGGGGGGACAAGAAAGCTTTCTTT.

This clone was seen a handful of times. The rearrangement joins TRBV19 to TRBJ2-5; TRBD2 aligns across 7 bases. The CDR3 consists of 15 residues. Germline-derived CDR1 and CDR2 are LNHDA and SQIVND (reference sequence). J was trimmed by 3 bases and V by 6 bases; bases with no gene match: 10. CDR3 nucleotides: TGTGCCAGTAGCAGCGAGCGGGGAGCAAAAGAGACCCAGTACTTC. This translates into CASSSERGAKETQYF.

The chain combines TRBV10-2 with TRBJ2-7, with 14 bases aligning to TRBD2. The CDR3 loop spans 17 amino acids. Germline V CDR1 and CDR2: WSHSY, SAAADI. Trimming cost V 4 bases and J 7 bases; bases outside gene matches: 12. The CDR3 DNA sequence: TGCGCCAGCAGTGGCCAAATCGGGACTAGCGGGGGAGGGGAGCAGTACTTC. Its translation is CASSGQIGTSGGGEQYF.

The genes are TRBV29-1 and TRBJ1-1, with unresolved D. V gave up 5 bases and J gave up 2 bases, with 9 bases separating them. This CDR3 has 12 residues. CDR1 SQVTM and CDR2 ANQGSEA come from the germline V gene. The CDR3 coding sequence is TGCAGCGTTTGTTATTTCAACACTGAAGCTTTCTTT. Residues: CSVCYFNTEAFF.

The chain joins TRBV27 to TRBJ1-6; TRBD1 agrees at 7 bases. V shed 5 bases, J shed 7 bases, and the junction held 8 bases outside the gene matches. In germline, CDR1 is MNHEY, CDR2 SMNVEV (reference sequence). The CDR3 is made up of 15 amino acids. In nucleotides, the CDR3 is TGTGCCAGCAGTCTTTCCGGGACAGTCAATTCACCCCTCCACTTT. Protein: CASSLSGTVNSPLHF.

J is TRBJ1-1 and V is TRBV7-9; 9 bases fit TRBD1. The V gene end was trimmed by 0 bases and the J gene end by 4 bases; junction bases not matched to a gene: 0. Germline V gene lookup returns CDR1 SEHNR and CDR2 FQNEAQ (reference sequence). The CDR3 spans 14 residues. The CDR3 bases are TGTGCCAGCAGCTTAGCGGACAGGGGCACTGAAGCTTTCTTT. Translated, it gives CASSLADRGTEAFF. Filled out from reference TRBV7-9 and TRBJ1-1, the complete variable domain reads DTGVSQNPRHKITKRGQNVTFRCDPISEHNRLYWYRQTLGQGPEFLTYFQNEAQLEKSRLLSDRFSAERPKGSFSTLEIQRTEQGDSAMYLCASSLADRGTEAFFGQGTRLTVV.

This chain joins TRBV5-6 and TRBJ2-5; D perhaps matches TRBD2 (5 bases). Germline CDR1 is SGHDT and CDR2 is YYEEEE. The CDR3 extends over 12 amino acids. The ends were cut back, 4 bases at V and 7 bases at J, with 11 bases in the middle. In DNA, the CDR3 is TGTGCCAGCAGCGCTGAACGGGGGACCCAGTACTTC. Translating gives CASSAERGTQYF.

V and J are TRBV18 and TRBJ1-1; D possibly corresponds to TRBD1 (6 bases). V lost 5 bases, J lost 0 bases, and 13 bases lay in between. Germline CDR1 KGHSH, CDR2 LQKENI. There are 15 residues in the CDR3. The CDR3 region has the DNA TGTGCCAGCTCAGAAAACAGGGCGGTGAACACTGAAGCTTTCTTT. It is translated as CASSENRAVNTEAFF.

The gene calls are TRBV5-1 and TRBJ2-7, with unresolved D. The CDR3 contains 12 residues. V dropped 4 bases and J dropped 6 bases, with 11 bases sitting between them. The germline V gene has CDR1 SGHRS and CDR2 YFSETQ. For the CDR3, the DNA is TGCGCCAGCAGCCCAGACACCCTCGAGCAGTACTTC. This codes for CASSPDTLEQYF. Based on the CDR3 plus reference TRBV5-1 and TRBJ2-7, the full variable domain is KAGVTQTPRYLIKTRGQQVTLSCSPISGHRSVSWYQQTPGQGLQFLFEYFSETQRNKGNFPGRFSGRQFSNSRSEMNVSTLELGDSALYLCASSPDTLEQYFGPGTRLTVT.

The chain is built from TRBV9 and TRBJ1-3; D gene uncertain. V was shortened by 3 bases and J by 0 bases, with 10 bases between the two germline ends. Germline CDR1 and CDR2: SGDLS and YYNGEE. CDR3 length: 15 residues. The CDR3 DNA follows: TGTGCCAGCAGCGACAGACCTTACTCTGGAAACACCATATATTTT. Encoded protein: CASSDRPYSGNTIYF.

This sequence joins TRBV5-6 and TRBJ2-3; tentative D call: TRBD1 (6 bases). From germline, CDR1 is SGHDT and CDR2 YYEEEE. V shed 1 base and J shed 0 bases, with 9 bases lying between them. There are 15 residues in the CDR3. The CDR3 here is CASSLWTASTDTQYF. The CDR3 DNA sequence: TGTGCCAGCAGCTTGTGGACAGCTAGCACAGATACGCAGTATTTT.

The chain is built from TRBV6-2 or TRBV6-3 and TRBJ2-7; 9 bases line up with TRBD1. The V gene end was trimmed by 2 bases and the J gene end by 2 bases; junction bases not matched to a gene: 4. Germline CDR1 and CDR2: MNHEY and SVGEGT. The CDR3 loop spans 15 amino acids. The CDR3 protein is CASSYEGQGPYEQYF. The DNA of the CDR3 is TGTGCCAGCAGTTACGAGGGACAGGGCCCCTACGAGCAGTACTTC.

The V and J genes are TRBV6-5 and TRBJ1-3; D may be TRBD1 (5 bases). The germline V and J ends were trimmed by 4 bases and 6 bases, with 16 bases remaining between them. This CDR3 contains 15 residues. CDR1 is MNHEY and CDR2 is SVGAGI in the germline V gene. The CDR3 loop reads CASSFTLATENTIYF. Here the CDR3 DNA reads TGTGCCAGCAGTTTCACGCTGGCGACAGAAAACACCATATATTTT.